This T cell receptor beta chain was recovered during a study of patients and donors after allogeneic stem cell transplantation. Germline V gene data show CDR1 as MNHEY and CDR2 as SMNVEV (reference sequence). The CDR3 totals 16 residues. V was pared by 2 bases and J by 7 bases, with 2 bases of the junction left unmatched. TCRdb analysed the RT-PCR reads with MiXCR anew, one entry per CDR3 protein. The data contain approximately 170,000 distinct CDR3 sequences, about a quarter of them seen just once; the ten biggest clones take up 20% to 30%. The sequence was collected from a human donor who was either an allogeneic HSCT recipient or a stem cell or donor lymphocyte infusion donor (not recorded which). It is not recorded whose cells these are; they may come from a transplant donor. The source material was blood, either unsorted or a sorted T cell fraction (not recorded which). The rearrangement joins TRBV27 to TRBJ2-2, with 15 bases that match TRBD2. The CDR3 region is CASSLGLAGGVGELFF. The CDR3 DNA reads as TGTGCCAGCAGTTTAGGACTAGCGGGAGGGGTCGGGGAGCTGTTTTTT.